This is a list of T cell receptor beta chains from one sample in a study of OX40 agonist ivuxolimab in advanced cancers. Profiling relied on immunoSEQ multiplex PCR, and the TCRdb table lists in-frame clones only, not all of them. The sample holds about 58,000 clones, around four fifths seen once. This specimen consisted of CD4+ or CD8+ T cells sorted from blood, obtained in a trial of the OX40 agonist ivuxolimab. The receptors derive from an adult with an advanced solid tumor such as melanoma, head and neck, liver or kidney cancer. CDR3s include the opening cysteine and the closing phenylalanine or tryptophan. Fields, in order: J gene, CDR3 length, clone size, D gene, V gene, CDR3 DNA, CDR3 protein. A D gene is named only where the DNA matches it firmly. The size entry is marked missing in some rows and otherwise reads once, few, many or a size class.

j_call: TRBJ1-4; cdr3_length: 12; clone_size: few; d_call: TRBD1; v_call: TRBV30; cdr3_nt: TGTGCCTGGAGTAAGGGGGCGGGAAAACTGTTTTTT; cdr3_aa: CAWSKGAGKLFF
j_call: TRBJ1-5; cdr3_length: 14; clone_size: NA; d_call: TRBD1; v_call: TRBV2; cdr3_nt: TGTGCCAGCAGTCTGCGACAGGGTGGACAGCCCCAGCATTTT; cdr3_aa: CASSLRQGGQPQHF
j_call: TRBJ1-5; cdr3_length: 13; clone_size: NA; d_call: NA; v_call: TRBV19; cdr3_nt: TGTGCCAGTAGGTTCGGAGTGGATCAGCCCCAGCATTTT; cdr3_aa: CASRFGVDQPQHF
j_call: TRBJ2-7; cdr3_length: 16; clone_size: NA; d_call: TRBD2; v_call: TRBV7-6; cdr3_nt: TGTGCCAGCAGCTTAGGATTAGCGGGGGGGCCTTACGAGCAGTACTTC; cdr3_aa: CASSLGLAGGPYEQYF
j_call: TRBJ1-2; cdr3_length: 11; clone_size: NA; d_call: NA; v_call: TRBV28; cdr3_nt: TGTGCCAGCAGTTTACACTATGGCTACACCTTC; cdr3_aa: CASSLHYGYTF
j_call: TRBJ2-5; cdr3_length: 19; clone_size: NA; d_call: NA; v_call: TRBV2; cdr3_nt: TGTGCCAGCAGTGAACGGAAGGGGGGGGAGGTCGGGATAAGAGAGACCCAGTACTTC; cdr3_aa: CASSERKGGEVGIRETQYF
j_call: TRBJ2-6; cdr3_length: 16; clone_size: few; d_call: NA; v_call: TRBV14; cdr3_nt: TGTGCCAGCAGCCAAGATGGCCATTCTGGGGCCAACGTCCTGACTTTC; cdr3_aa: CASSQDGHSGANVLTF
j_call: TRBJ1-3; cdr3_length: 19; clone_size: NA; d_call: TRBD1; v_call: TRBV11-2; cdr3_nt: TGTGCCAGCAGCTTAGCGTTACCGGGACAGGGTTGGTCTGGAAACACCATATATTTT; cdr3_aa: CASSLALPGQGWSGNTIYF
j_call: TRBJ2-3; cdr3_length: 15; clone_size: NA; d_call: TRBD1; v_call: TRBV30; cdr3_nt: TGTGCCTGGAGCCGGGGACAGGGGGTCACAGATACGCAGTATTTT; cdr3_aa: CAWSRGQGVTDTQYF
j_call: TRBJ2-5; cdr3_length: 11; clone_size: NA; d_call: NA; v_call: TRBV7-9; cdr3_nt: TGTGCCAGCAGCCCAAGGGAGACCCAGTACTTC; cdr3_aa: CASSPRETQYF
j_call: TRBJ2-3; cdr3_length: 13; clone_size: NA; d_call: NA; v_call: TRBV2; cdr3_nt: TGTGCCAGTCAAGGGGGTGGCACAGATACGCAGTATTTT; cdr3_aa: CASQGGGTDTQYF
j_call: TRBJ2-7; cdr3_length: 11; clone_size: NA; d_call: NA; v_call: TRBV30; cdr3_nt: TGTGCCTCACAGGCTTCCTACGAGCAGTACTTC; cdr3_aa: CASQASYEQYF
j_call: TRBJ2-3; cdr3_length: 14; clone_size: NA; d_call: NA; v_call: TRBV7-9; cdr3_nt: TGTGCCAGCAGCTACAGGGCGGGCACAGATACGCAGTATTTT; cdr3_aa: CASSYRAGTDTQYF
j_call: TRBJ2-5; cdr3_length: 13; clone_size: NA; d_call: NA; v_call: TRBV18; cdr3_nt: TGTGCCAGCTCACCCGGTGATCAAGAGACCCAGTACTTC; cdr3_aa: CASSPGDQETQYF
j_call: TRBJ2-2; cdr3_length: 13; clone_size: NA; d_call: NA; v_call: TRBV14; cdr3_nt: TGTGCCAGCAGCCAATCCGTGGCCGGGGAGCTGTTTTTT; cdr3_aa: CASSQSVAGELFF
j_call: TRBJ2-3; cdr3_length: 15; clone_size: NA; d_call: NA; v_call: TRBV5-4; cdr3_nt: TGTGCCAGCAGCTTGGTGGGCCCGGCGACAGATACGCAGTATTTT; cdr3_aa: CASSLVGPATDTQYF
j_call: TRBJ1-6; cdr3_length: 15; clone_size: NA; d_call: TRBD1; v_call: TRBV7-3; cdr3_nt: TGTGCCAGCAGCCCGTCGACAGGGCGGAATTCACCCCTCCACTTT; cdr3_aa: CASSPSTGRNSPLHF
j_call: TRBJ2-1; cdr3_length: 16; clone_size: NA; d_call: TRBD2; v_call: TRBV28; cdr3_nt: TGTGCCAGCAGTTTGCCTAGCGGGGGCTCCTACAATGAGCAGTTCTTC; cdr3_aa: CASSLPSGGSYNEQFF
j_call: TRBJ1-2; cdr3_length: 14; clone_size: NA; d_call: NA; v_call: TRBV11-1; cdr3_nt: TGTGCCAGCAGCAAAGGGCAGGGTAACTATGGCTACACCTTC; cdr3_aa: CASSKGQGNYGYTF
j_call: TRBJ1-3; cdr3_length: 14; clone_size: NA; d_call: TRBD1; v_call: TRBV6-5; cdr3_nt: TGTGCCAGCAGCCGGGGACAGTCTGGAAACACCATATATTTT; cdr3_aa: CASSRGQSGNTIYF
j_call: TRBJ2-5; cdr3_length: 14; clone_size: NA; d_call: NA; v_call: TRBV6-5; cdr3_nt: TGTGCCAGCAGTGCTCGGACAGCTCAAGAGACCCAGTACTTC; cdr3_aa: CASSARTAQETQYF
j_call: TRBJ2-3; cdr3_length: 15; clone_size: NA; d_call: NA; v_call: TRBV11-3; cdr3_nt: TGTGCCAGCAGCCCCCCCAGGGGCCCGATAGATACGCAGTATTTT; cdr3_aa: CASSPPRGPIDTQYF
j_call: TRBJ1-3; cdr3_length: 14; clone_size: NA; d_call: NA; v_call: TRBV14; cdr3_nt: TGTGCCAGCAGCCGGCCGGGCCTAGAAAACACCATATATTTT; cdr3_aa: CASSRPGLENTIYF
j_call: TRBJ2-2; cdr3_length: 17; clone_size: NA; d_call: NA; v_call: TRBV7-3; cdr3_nt: TGTGCCAGCAGCAACAACCCGGACAGCTCGAACACCGGGGAGCTGTTTTTT; cdr3_aa: CASSNNPDSSNTGELFF
j_call: TRBJ2-3; cdr3_length: 16; clone_size: NA; d_call: NA; v_call: TRBV9; cdr3_nt: TGTGCCAGCAGCGTATCCCCCGGGACCCACACAGATACGCAGTATTTT; cdr3_aa: CASSVSPGTHTDTQYF
j_call: TRBJ2-7; cdr3_length: 14; clone_size: NA; d_call: NA; v_call: TRBV5-4; cdr3_nt: TGTGCCAGCAGCTTCGATCTAACAGGCTTCGAGCAGTACTTC; cdr3_aa: CASSFDLTGFEQYF
j_call: TRBJ1-5; cdr3_length: 13; clone_size: NA; d_call: NA; v_call: TRBV6-5; cdr3_nt: TGTGCCAGCAGCATCCAGGGGAATCAGCCCCAGCATTTT; cdr3_aa: CASSIQGNQPQHF
j_call: TRBJ2-7; cdr3_length: 15; clone_size: NA; d_call: TRBD2; v_call: TRBV7-6; cdr3_nt: TGTGCCAGCAGCTTAGGGACTAGCGGGGTGTACGAGCAGTACTTC; cdr3_aa: CASSLGTSGVYEQYF
j_call: TRBJ1-3; cdr3_length: 15; clone_size: NA; d_call: NA; v_call: TRBV4-3; cdr3_nt: TGCGCCAGCAGCCAAGATCCGACAGCAGGAAACACCATATATTTT; cdr3_aa: CASSQDPTAGNTIYF
j_call: TRBJ2-6; cdr3_length: 15; clone_size: NA; d_call: NA; v_call: TRBV5-5; cdr3_nt: TGTGCCAGCAGTCCGGGTCTCTCTGGGGCCAACGTCCTGACTTTC; cdr3_aa: CASSPGLSGANVLTF
j_call: TRBJ1-1; cdr3_length: 13; clone_size: NA; d_call: NA; v_call: TRBV11-2; cdr3_nt: TGTGCCAGCGAATCCGGAATGAACACTGAAGCTTTCTTT; cdr3_aa: CASESGMNTEAFF
j_call: TRBJ2-5; cdr3_length: 12; clone_size: NA; d_call: NA; v_call: TRBV2; cdr3_nt: TGTGCCAGCCTACGTTTCGAAGAGACCCAGTACTTC; cdr3_aa: CASLRFEETQYF
j_call: TRBJ2-1; cdr3_length: 13; clone_size: once; d_call: NA; v_call: TRBV6-1; cdr3_nt: TGTGCCAGCAGGGAACCAGTATACAATGAGCAGTTCTTC; cdr3_aa: CASREPVYNEQFF
j_call: TRBJ2-2; cdr3_length: 17; clone_size: NA; d_call: NA; v_call: TRBV5-4; cdr3_nt: TGTGCCAGCGCCCTTACGGGGCGGGGGCCTTCCACCGGGGAGCTGTTTTTT; cdr3_aa: CASALTGRGPSTGELFF
j_call: TRBJ2-2; cdr3_length: 13; clone_size: NA; d_call: NA; v_call: TRBV7-2; cdr3_nt: TGTGCCAGCAGCTTCCAGGAGACCGGGGAGCTGTTTTTT; cdr3_aa: CASSFQETGELFF
j_call: TRBJ1-5; cdr3_length: 16; clone_size: NA; d_call: NA; v_call: TRBV12-2; cdr3_nt: TGTGCAAGTCGCCCACGGACAGGGGGTCTGGCTCAGCCCCAGCATTTT; cdr3_aa: CASRPRTGGLAQPQHF
j_call: TRBJ2-1; cdr3_length: 13; clone_size: NA; d_call: NA; v_call: TRBV30; cdr3_nt: TGTGCCTGGGGGAGCAGCTCCTACAATGAGCAGTTCTTC; cdr3_aa: CAWGSSSYNEQFF
j_call: TRBJ1-1; cdr3_length: 13; clone_size: NA; d_call: NA; v_call: TRBV11-3; cdr3_nt: TGTGCCAGCAGTCTAAACCAGAACACTGAAGCTTTCTTT; cdr3_aa: CASSLNQNTEAFF
j_call: TRBJ2-7; cdr3_length: 15; clone_size: NA; d_call: TRBD2; v_call: TRBV18; cdr3_nt: TGTGCCAGCTCACCACCGGGAGGGTCGGTATACGAGCAGTACTTC; cdr3_aa: CASSPPGGSVYEQYF
j_call: TRBJ1-5; cdr3_length: 15; clone_size: NA; d_call: NA; v_call: TRBV2; cdr3_nt: TGTGCCAGCACCCAGGGACTATCGGGGGTGGAGCCCCAGCATTTT; cdr3_aa: CASTQGLSGVEPQHF
j_call: TRBJ2-5; cdr3_length: 12; clone_size: NA; d_call: NA; v_call: TRBV6-1; cdr3_nt: TGTGCGGGGGCTAGCGAACAAGAGACCCAGTACTTC; cdr3_aa: CAGASEQETQYF
j_call: TRBJ1-3; cdr3_length: 14; clone_size: NA; d_call: NA; v_call: TRBV9; cdr3_nt: TGTGCCAGCACCGTTGGGGTATCTGGAAACACCATATATTTT; cdr3_aa: CASTVGVSGNTIYF
j_call: TRBJ1-2; cdr3_length: 14; clone_size: NA; d_call: NA; v_call: TRBV4-2; cdr3_nt: TGTGCCAGCAGCAGTTTGCAGGGTGGGTATGGCTACACCTTC; cdr3_aa: CASSSLQGGYGYTF
j_call: TRBJ2-7; cdr3_length: 13; clone_size: NA; d_call: TRBD2; v_call: TRBV28; cdr3_nt: TGTGCCAGCAGTTTGGGGGGGACCTACGAGCAGTACTTC; cdr3_aa: CASSLGGTYEQYF
j_call: TRBJ2-1; cdr3_length: 16; clone_size: NA; d_call: TRBD1; v_call: TRBV7-3; cdr3_nt: TGTGCCAGCAGCTTAACGCAAGGACAGGGCAGCAATGAGCAGTTCTTC; cdr3_aa: CASSLTQGQGSNEQFF
j_call: TRBJ2-1; cdr3_length: 15; clone_size: once; d_call: TRBD1; v_call: TRBV15; cdr3_nt: TGTGCCACCAGCACCTCTGGGGGCCAGGGGGTAGAGCAGTTCTTC; cdr3_aa: CATSTSGGQGVEQFF
j_call: TRBJ2-3; cdr3_length: 13; clone_size: once; d_call: TRBD2; v_call: TRBV30; cdr3_nt: TGTGCCTGGACTAGCGGGGGCGGCGTTACGCAGTATTTT; cdr3_aa: CAWTSGGGVTQYF
j_call: TRBJ1-5; cdr3_length: 13; clone_size: NA; d_call: NA; v_call: TRBV14; cdr3_nt: TGTGCCAGCAGCCAAGAGTCGGATCAGCCCCAGCATTTT; cdr3_aa: CASSQESDQPQHF
j_call: TRBJ1-2; cdr3_length: 13; clone_size: NA; d_call: NA; v_call: TRBV19; cdr3_nt: TGTGCCAGTAGCCCGGAACCGCGCCTTGGCTACACCTTC; cdr3_aa: CASSPEPRLGYTF
j_call: TRBJ2-3; cdr3_length: 16; clone_size: NA; d_call: NA; v_call: TRBV18; cdr3_nt: TGTGCCAGCTCACCGTGGGACACTCTGGGGACAGATACGCAGTATTTT; cdr3_aa: CASSPWDTLGTDTQYF
j_call: TRBJ1-4; cdr3_length: 15; clone_size: NA; d_call: NA; v_call: TRBV18; cdr3_nt: TGTGCCAGCTCACCCTTTCCGGGGAATAATGAAAAACTGTTTTTT; cdr3_aa: CASSPFPGNNEKLFF
j_call: TRBJ1-3; cdr3_length: 16; clone_size: NA; d_call: NA; v_call: TRBV6-5; cdr3_nt: TGTGCCAGCAGTTACTCCCAACAGGACTCTGGAAACACCATATATTTT; cdr3_aa: CASSYSQQDSGNTIYF
j_call: TRBJ1-6; cdr3_length: 14; clone_size: NA; d_call: NA; v_call: TRBV6-6; cdr3_nt: TGTGCCAGCAGTTCTTGGACGGGGAATTCACCCCTCCACTTT; cdr3_aa: CASSSWTGNSPLHF
j_call: TRBJ1-1; cdr3_length: 13; clone_size: NA; d_call: NA; v_call: TRBV6-5; cdr3_nt: TGTGCCAGCACCCGGTTAGTGGACACTGAAGCTTTCTTT; cdr3_aa: CASTRLVDTEAFF
j_call: TRBJ2-7; cdr3_length: 17; clone_size: few; d_call: NA; v_call: TRBV4-1; cdr3_nt: TGCGCCAGCAGCCAAGAAGACATACAGGGAGACACCTACGAGCAGTACTTC; cdr3_aa: CASSQEDIQGDTYEQYF